The clone carrying this T cell receptor (beta chain) was seen ten or more times. Its antigen remains unidentified. Only in-frame clones appear in the TCRdb table, and some are missing; sequencing was by immunoSEQ multiplex PCR. The sample has around 40,000 clones; 86% are singletons. Time point reported: peripheral blood 6 weeks after treatment start. Each patient presented with locally advanced or metastatic urothelial carcinoma. V was shortened by 6 bases and J by 4 bases, with 10 bases between the two germline ends. The germline gives CDR1 LNHDA, CDR2 SQIVND (reference sequence). CDR3 size: 13 residues. This sample is part of a study of PD-L1 blockade in urothelial cancer. Whole-study context: Patients had undergone 0 to 3 prior chemotherapy regimens. Study findings and constraints: At 3 weeks on treatment, tumor-associated clones expanded more with durable benefit.

The sample in question was PBMCs, obtained around atezolizumab (anti-PD-L1) treatment. The chain links TRBV19 to TRBJ1-5; possible D gene TRBD1, 5 bases. The sequence came from a man aged 55 to 70 with urothelial cancer. CDR3 coding DNA: TGTGCCAGTAGATTGACAGATAATCAGCCCCAGCATTTT. Translating gives CASRLTDNQPQHF.